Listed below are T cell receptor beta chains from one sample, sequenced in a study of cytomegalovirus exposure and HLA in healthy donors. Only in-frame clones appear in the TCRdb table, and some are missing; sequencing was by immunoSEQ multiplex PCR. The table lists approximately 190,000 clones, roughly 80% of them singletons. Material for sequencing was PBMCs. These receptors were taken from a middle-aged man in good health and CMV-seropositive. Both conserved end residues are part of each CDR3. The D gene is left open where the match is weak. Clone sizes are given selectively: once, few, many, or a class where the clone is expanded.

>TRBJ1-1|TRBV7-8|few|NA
CASSLAEGTTEAFF
TGTGCCAGCAGCCTAGCGGAGGGGACCACTGAAGCTTTCTTT
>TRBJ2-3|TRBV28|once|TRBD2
CASFPAGTSGGSPGKDTQYF
TGTGCCAGCTTCCCGGCCGGGACTAGCGGGGGGTCCCCCGGGAAAGATACGCAGTATTTT
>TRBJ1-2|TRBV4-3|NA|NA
CASSHDGTANYGYTF
TGCGCCAGCAGCCATGACGGGACTGCCAACTATGGCTACACCTTC
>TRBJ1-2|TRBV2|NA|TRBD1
CASRETGPNYGYTF
TGTGCCAGCAGGGAGACAGGGCCCAACTATGGCTACACCTTC
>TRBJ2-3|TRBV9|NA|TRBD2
CASSAGTSGGWATQYF
TGTGCCAGCAGCGCCGGGACTAGCGGGGGGTGGGCTACGCAGTATTTT
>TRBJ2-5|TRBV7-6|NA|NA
CASGAARETQYF
TGTGCCAGCGGGGCCGCCAGAGAGACCCAGTACTTC
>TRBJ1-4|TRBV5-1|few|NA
CASSLDGWGGANEKLFF
TGCGCCAGCAGCTTGGATGGCTGGGGGGGAGCTAATGAAAAACTGTTTTTT
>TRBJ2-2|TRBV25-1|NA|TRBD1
CASSDLRQGPGELFF
TGTGCCAGCAGTGACTTAAGACAGGGCCCCGGGGAGCTGTTTTTT
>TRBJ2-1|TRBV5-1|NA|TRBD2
CASSSSGGSSYNEQFF
TGCGCCAGCTCCTCTAGCGGGGGGAGCTCCTACAATGAGCAGTTCTTC
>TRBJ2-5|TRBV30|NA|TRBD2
CAWRAGGWGEQYF
TGTGCCTGGAGGGCGGGGGGGTGGGGAGAGCAGTACTTC
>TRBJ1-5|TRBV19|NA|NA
CASRHSGVNQPQHF
TGTGCCAGTAGGCACTCAGGCGTGAATCAGCCCCAGCATTTT
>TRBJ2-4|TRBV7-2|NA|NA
CASSTPMAAKNIQYF
TGTGCCAGCAGCACGCCCATGGCAGCCAAAAACATTCAGTACTTC
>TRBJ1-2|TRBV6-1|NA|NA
CASSDLAGAGGYTF
TGTGCCAGCAGTGATCTTGCAGGGGCGGGTGGCTACACCTTC
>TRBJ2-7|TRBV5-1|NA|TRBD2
CASSLASGGSGEQCF
TGCGCCAGCAGCTTGGCTAGCGGGGGGAGTGGCGAGCAGTGCTTC
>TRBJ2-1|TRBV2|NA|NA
CASTPGGWNNEQFF
TGTGCCAGCACCCCGGGGGGCTGGAACAATGAGCAGTTCTTC
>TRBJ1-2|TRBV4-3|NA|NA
CASSQDSGDYGYTF
TGCGCCAGCAGCCAAGATAGCGGCGACTATGGCTACACCTTC
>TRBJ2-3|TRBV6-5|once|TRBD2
CASSVSGGNTDTQYF
TGTGCCAGCAGTGTTAGCGGGGGGAACACAGATACGCAGTATTTT
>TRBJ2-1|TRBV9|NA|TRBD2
CASSLRLAGGNEQFF
TGTGCCAGCAGCCTCCGACTAGCGGGGGGGAATGAGCAGTTCTTC
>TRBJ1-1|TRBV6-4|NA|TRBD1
CASSDRTGGEAFF
TGTGCCAGCAGTGACCGGACAGGAGGTGAAGCTTTCTTT
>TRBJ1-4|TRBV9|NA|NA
CASSGGPGGLGNEKLFF
TGTGCCAGCAGCGGGGGGCCGGGGGGCCTTGGTAATGAAAAACTGTTTTTT
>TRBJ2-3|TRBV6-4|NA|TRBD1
CASSSGTGGTDTQYF
TGTGCCAGCAGTTCCGGGACAGGGGGCACAGATACGCAGTATTTT
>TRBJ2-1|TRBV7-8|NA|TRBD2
CASSPAGVEQFF
TGTGCCAGCAGCCCCGCGGGGGTCGAGCAGTTCTTC
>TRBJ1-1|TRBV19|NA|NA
CASSIDATYRNTEAFF
TGTGCCAGTAGTATAGACGCTACTTACAGGAACACTGAAGCTTTCTTT